This record looks at one T cell receptor beta chain sequence and its context. No antigen is known for it. The PCR contained 60 Vbeta and 13 Jbeta primers. Produced via immunoSEQ multiplex PCR; TCRdb's table is partial and in-frame only. The sample consists of some 150,000 clones, about 79% of them appearing once. This record comes from a study of cytomegalovirus exposure and HLA in healthy donors. Study overall: HLA-typed donors were the source of approximately 88 million unique TCRs held in an early data release.

The study's findings and limits: In an earlier analysis, most TCR beta V segments were productive about 87% or about 30% of the time. According to reports, the classifier identified cytomegalovirus status with high specificity and sensitivity. A later analysis found TCR association rates differed by HLA locus, highest for DRB1 and lowest for HLA-C.

The CDR3 sequence is 13 residues long. Germline V gene lookup returns CDR1 MNHEY and CDR2 SMNVEV (reference sequence). V was pared by 2 bases and J by 6 bases, with 10 bases between. Sequencing input: PBMCs. The chain has TRBV27 and TRBJ1-1; D possibly corresponds to TRBD1 (6 bases). This sequence was found in a man aged 35 to 55 in good health and CMV-seropositive. CDR3 bases: TGTGCCAGCAGTTTACTACAGGGCGCTGAAGCTTTCTTT. This sequence encodes CASSLLQGAEAFF.